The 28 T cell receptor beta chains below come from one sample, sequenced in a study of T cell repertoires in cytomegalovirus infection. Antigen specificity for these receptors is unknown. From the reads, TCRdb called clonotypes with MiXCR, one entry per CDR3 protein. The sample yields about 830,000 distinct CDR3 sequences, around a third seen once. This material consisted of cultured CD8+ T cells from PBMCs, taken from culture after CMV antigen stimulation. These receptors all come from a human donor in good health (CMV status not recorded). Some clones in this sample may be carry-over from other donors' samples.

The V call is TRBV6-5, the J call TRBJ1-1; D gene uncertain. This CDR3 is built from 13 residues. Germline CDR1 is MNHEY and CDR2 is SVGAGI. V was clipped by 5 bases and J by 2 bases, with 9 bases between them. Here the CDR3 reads CASSSTDNTEAFF. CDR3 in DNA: TGTGCCAGCAGTAGTACTGATAACACTGAAGCTTTCTTT.

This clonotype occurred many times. The CDR3 coding sequence is TGTGCCAGCAGCTTTTCCGGTGACCCGACTGAAGCTTTCTTT. Amino acids: CASSFSGDPTEAFF. This sequence joins TRBV7-9 and TRBJ1-1, with D unclear. The CDR3 is made up of 14 amino acids. Germline CDR1 SEHNR, CDR2 FQNEAQ (reference sequence). V lost 3 bases and J lost 5, with 13 bases in between. The full variable domain, rest sourced from reference TRBV7-9 and TRBJ1-1, is DTGVSQNPRHKITKRGQNVTFRCDPISEHNRLYWYRQTLGQGPEFLTYFQNEAQLEKSRLLSDRFSAERPKGSFSTLEIQRTEQGDSAMYLCASSFSGDPTEAFFGQGTRLTVV.

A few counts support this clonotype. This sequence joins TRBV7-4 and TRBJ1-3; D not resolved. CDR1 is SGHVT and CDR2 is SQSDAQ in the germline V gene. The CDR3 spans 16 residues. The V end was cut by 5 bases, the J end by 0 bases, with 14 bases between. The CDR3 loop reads CASSRSERSSGNTIYF. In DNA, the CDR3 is TGTGCCAGCAGCCGGTCCGAACGGAGCTCTGGAAACACCATATATTTT.

CDR3 protein: CASSLQWGQGSNQPQHF. CDR3 in DNA: TGCGCCAGCAGCCTACAATGGGGGCAAGGGAGCAATCAGCCCCAGCATTTT. The gene calls are TRBV4-1 and TRBJ1-5; possible D gene TRBD1, 6 bases. V shed 4 bases and J shed 1 base, with 17 bases lying between them. This CDR3 contains 17 residues. Germline assignment: CDR1 MGHRA and CDR2 YSYEKL.

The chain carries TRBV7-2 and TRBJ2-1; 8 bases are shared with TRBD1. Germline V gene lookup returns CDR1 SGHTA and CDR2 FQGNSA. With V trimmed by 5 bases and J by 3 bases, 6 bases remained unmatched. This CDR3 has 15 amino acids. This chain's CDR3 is CASSMGQEIYNEQFF. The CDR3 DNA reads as TGTGCCAGCAGCATGGGACAGGAGATCTACAATGAGCAGTTCTTC.

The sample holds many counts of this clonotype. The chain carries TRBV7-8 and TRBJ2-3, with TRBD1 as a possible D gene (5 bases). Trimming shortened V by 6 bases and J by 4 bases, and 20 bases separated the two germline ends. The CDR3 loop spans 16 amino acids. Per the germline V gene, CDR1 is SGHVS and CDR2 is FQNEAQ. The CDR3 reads CASRASVGHWADTQYF. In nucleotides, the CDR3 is TGTGCCAGCAGAGCGTCTGTAGGACACTGGGCAGATACGCAGTATTTT.

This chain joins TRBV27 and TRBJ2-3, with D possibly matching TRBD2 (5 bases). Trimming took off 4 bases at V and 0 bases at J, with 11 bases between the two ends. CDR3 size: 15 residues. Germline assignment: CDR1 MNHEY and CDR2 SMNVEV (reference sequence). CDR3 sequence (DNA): TGTGCCAGCAGTTCCCTAGCAGCTAGCACAGATACGCAGTATTTT. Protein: CASSSLAASTDTQYF.

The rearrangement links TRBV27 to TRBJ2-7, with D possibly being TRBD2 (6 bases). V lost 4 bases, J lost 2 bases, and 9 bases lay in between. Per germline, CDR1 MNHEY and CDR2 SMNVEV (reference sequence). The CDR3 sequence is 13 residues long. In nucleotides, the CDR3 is TGTGCCAGCAGTTGGAGGGAAACCTACGAGCAGTACTTC. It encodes CASSWRETYEQYF.

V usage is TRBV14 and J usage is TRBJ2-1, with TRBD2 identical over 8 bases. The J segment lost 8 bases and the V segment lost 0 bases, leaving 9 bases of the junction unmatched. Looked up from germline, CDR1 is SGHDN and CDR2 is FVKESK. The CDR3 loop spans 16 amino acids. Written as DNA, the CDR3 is TGTGCCAGCAGCCAAGATATTTCGGGGGGGGCGGATGAGCAGTTCTTC. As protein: CASSQDISGGADEQFF.

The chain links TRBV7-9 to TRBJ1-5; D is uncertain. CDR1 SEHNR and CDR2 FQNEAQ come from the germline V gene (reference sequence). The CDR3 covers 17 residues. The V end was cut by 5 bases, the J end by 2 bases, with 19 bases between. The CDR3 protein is CASSPWDVGVGNQPQHF. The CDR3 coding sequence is TGTGCCAGCAGCCCCTGGGATGTGGGTGTAGGCAATCAGCCCCAGCATTTT.

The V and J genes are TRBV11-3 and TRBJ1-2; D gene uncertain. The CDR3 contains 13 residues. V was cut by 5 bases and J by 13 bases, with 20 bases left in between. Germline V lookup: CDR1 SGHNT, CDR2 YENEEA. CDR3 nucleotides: TGTGCCAGCAGCCTTATCTCCGGACGGGATTTCACCTTC. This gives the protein CASSLISGRDFTF.

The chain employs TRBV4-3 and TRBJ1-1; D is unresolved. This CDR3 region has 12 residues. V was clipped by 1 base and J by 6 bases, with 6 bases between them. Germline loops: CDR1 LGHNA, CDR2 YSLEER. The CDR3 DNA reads TGCGCCAGCAGCCAAGTTAATTCTGAAGCTTTCTTT. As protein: CASSQVNSEAFF.

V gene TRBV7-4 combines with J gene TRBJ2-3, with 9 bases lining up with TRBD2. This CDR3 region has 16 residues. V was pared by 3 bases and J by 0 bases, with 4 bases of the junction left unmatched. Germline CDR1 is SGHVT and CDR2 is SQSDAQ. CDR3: CASSFRTSVSTDTQYF. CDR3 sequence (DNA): TGTGCCAGCAGCTTTAGGACTAGCGTGAGCACAGATACGCAGTATTTT.

CDR3 sequence reads: CAINDRGPNQPQHF. CDR3 in DNA: TGTGCCATCAACGACAGGGGTCCAAATCAGCCCCAGCATTTT. The chain combines TRBV10-3 with TRBJ1-5; 8 positions match TRBD1. With V trimmed by 7 bases and J by 4 bases, 6 bases remained unmatched. Germline lookup yields CDR1 ENHRY and CDR2 SYGVKD. This CDR3 is built from 14 residues.

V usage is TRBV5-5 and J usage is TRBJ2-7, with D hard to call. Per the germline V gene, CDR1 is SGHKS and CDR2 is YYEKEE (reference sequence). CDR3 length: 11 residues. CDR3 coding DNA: TGTGTCAGCAGCAGCCCCTACGAGCAGTACGTC. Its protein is CVSSSPYEQYV.

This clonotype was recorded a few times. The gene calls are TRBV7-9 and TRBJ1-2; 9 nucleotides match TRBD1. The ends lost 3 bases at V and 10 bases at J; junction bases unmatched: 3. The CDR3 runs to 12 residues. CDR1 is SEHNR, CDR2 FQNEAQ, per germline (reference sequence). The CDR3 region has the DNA TGTGCCAGCAGCTTGGGACAGGGTTCCTACACCTTC. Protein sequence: CASSLGQGSYTF.

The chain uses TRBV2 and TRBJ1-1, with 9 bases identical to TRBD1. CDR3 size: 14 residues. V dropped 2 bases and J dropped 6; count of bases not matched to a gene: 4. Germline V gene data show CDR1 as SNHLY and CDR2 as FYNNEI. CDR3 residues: CASSEMGQGPEAFF. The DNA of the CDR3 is TGTGCCAGCAGTGAAATGGGACAGGGTCCTGAAGCTTTCTTT. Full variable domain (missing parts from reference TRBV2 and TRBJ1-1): EPEVTQTPSHQVTQMGQEVILRCVPISNHLYFYWYRQILGQKVEFLVSFYNNEISEKSEIFDDQFSVERPDGSNFTLKIRSTKLEDSAMYFCASSEMGQGPEAFFGQGTRLTVV.

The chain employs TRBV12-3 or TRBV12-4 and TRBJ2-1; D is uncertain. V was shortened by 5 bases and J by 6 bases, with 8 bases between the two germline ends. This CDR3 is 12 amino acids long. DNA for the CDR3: TGTGCCAGCAGTACCGGGCCCAATGAGCAGTTCTTC. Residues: CASSTGPNEQFF.

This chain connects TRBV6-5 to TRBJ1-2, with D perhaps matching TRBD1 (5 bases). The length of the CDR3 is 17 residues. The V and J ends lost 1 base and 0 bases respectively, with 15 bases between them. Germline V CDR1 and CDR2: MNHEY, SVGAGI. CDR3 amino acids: CASSYYQGVPTNYGYTF. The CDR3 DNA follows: TGTGCCAGCAGTTACTACCAGGGCGTACCCACTAACTATGGCTACACCTTC.

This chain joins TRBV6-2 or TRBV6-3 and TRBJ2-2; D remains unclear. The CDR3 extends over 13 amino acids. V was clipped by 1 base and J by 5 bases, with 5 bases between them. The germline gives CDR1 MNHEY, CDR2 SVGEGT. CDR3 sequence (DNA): TGTGCCAGCAGTTACTATAGGACCGGGGAGCTGTTTTTT. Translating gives CASSYYRTGELFF.

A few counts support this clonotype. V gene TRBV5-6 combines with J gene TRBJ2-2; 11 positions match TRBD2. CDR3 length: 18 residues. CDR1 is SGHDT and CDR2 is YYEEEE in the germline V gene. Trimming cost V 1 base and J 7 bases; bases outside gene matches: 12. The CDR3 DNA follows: TGTGCCAGCAGCTTGCCCCGTAGCGGGGGGGAAAAGGTCGGGGAGCTGTTTTTT. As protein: CASSLPRSGGEKVGELFF.

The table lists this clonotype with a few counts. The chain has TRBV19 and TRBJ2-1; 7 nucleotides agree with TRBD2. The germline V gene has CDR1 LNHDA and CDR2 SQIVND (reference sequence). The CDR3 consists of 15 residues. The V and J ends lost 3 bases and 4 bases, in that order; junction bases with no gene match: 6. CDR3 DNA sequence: TGTGCCAGTAGTATTGTGGGGGGGGGATACAATGAGCAGTTCTTC. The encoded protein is CASSIVGGGYNEQFF.

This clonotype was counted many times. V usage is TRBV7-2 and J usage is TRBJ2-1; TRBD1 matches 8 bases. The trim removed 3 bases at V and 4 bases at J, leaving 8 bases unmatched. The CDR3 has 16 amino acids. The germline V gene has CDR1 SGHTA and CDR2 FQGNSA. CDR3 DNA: TGTGCCAGCAGCTTCGTCTTCGGGACAGGTTACAATGAGCAGTTCTTC. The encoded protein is CASSFVFGTGYNEQFF.

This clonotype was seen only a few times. CDR3 DNA: TGCAGCGATCAGGATAATCAGCCCCAGCATTTT. It yields the protein CSDQDNQPQHF. The chain employs TRBV29-1 and TRBJ1-5; D not resolved. V was clipped by 7 bases and J by 4 bases, with 8 bases between them. This CDR3 has 11 amino acids. CDR1 and CDR2 from the germline V gene are SQVTM and ANQGSEA.

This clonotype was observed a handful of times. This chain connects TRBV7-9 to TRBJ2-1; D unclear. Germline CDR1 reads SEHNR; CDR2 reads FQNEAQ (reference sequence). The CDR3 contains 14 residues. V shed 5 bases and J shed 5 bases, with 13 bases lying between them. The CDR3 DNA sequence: TGTGCCAGCAGCGGCACGACAAAGAACAATGAGCAGTTCTTC. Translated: CASSGTTKNNEQFF.

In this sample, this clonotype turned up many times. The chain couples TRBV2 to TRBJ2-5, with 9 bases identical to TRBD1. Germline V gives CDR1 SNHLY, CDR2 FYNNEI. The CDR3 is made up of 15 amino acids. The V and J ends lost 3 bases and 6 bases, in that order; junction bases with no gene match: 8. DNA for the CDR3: TGTGCCAGCAGTGACCCTTGGACAGGGGAGAAGACCCAGTACTTC. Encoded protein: CASSDPWTGEKTQYF.

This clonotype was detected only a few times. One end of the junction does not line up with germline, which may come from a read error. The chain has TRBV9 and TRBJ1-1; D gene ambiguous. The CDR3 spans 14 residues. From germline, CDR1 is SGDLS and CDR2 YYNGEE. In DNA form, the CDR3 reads TGTGCCAGCAGCGTAGGGGATCGCGTTACGGGAGATGTCTTT. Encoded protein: CASSVGDRVTGDVF. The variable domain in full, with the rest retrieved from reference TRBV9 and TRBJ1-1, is DSGVTQTPKHLITATGQRVTLRCSPRSGDLSVYWYQQSLDQGLQFLIQYYNGEERAKGNILERFSAQQFPDLHSELNLSSLELGDSALYFCASSVGDRVTGDVFGQGTRLTVV.

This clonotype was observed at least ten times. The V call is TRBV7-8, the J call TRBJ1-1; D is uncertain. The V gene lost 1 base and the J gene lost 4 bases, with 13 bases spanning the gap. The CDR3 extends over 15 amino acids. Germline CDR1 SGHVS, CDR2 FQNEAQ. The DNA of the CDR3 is TGTGCCAGCAGCTTAGTGGGAGGCGCGTTCACTGAAGCTTTCTTT. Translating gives CASSLVGGAFTEAFF. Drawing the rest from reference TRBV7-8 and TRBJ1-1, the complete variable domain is GAGVSQSPRYKVAKRGQDVALRCDPISGHVSLFWYQQALGQGPEFLTYFQNEAQLDKSGLPSDRFFAERPEGSVSTLKIQRTQQEDSAVYLCASSLVGGAFTEAFFGQGTRLTVV.